These T cell receptor beta chains were read from a single sample in a study of cytomegalovirus exposure and HLA in healthy donors. Clones were sequenced by immunoSEQ multiplex PCR, and TCRdb holds only the in-frame ones, with some missing. The profile shows 99,000 or so clones, 10% of them singletons. Sequences were obtained from PBMCs. Receptors were obtained from a man aged 35 to 55 in good health and CMV-seropositive. Each CDR3 is given with its conserved first and last residue.

TRBV11-2,TRBJ2-2,CASSRDRNTGELFF
TRBV10-3,TRBJ1-1,CAISDGQDSDTEAFF
TRBV14,TRBJ2-1,CASSQLQVPGNEQFF
TRBV7-7,TRBJ2-2,CASSNGREPTGELFF
TRBV5-6,TRBJ2-3,CASSLAGGRADTQYF
TRBV7-8,TRBJ2-7,CASSLGSGEQYF
TRBV19,TRBJ2-1,CASSISARSDEQFF
TRBV5-1,TRBJ1-5,CASSLRTGDQPQHF
TRBV28,TRBJ1-2,CASTRDRGVYGYTF
TRBV28,TRBJ2-5,CASSINRDTQYF
TRBV18,TRBJ2-3,CASSQLAGDSDTQYF
TRBV30,TRBJ2-2,CAWSVIRGTGDRPGELFF
TRBV7-2,TRBJ2-3,CASSLAGVVTDTQYF
TRBV5-1,TRBJ1-4,CASSLALGNEKLFF
TRBV11-2,TRBJ1-1,CASRSNRGKNTEAFF
TRBV5-6,TRBJ2-3,CASSKTSGRTSTDTQYF
TRBV6-1,NA,CASRDRVGEQYF
TRBV6-5,TRBJ2-7,CASSYNTVSYEQYF
TRBV19,TRBJ1-5,CASREGTGLQNQPQHF
TRBV15,TRBJ2-7,CATSRDPLAGAYEQYF
TRBV29-1,TRBJ2-5,CSVEVRGQETQYF
TRBV19,TRBJ2-1,CASSIEVNGVLSYNEQFF
TRBV5-1,TRBJ2-2,CASSKGQGNEELFF
TRBV5-4,TRBJ2-2,CASMKRELPGELFF
TRBV11-3,TRBJ2-3,CASSLGPSGRAADTQYF
TRBV7-3,TRBJ2-7,CASSYGDRVFNEQYF
TRBV25-1,TRBJ2-5,CASSEGSGTSFKETQYF
TRBV7-9,TRBJ2-1,CASSLPLGLGYNEQFF
TRBV9,TRBJ2-7,CASSVGDGDYEQYF
TRBV2,TRBJ2-2,CASGLEGTGELFF
TRBV2,TRBJ1-5,CASSDRVSNQPQHF
TRBV2,TRBJ2-6,CAGGPTLSGANVLTF
TRBV13,TRBJ2-5,CASSTGGRVTQYF
TRBV6-5,TRBJ1-2,CASRGTGGGYTF
TRBV2,TRBJ2-1,CASIQAPGLAPNEQFF
TRBV10-1,TRBJ2-1,CASSEPGAKFNEQFF
TRBV19,TRBJ2-2,CASSPSTGELFF
TRBV14,TRBJ2-7,CASSHRQGVPPEQYF
TRBV1,TRBJ2-7,CTSSASGSQYF
TRBV13,TRBJ2-6,CASGLQAISFGANVLTF